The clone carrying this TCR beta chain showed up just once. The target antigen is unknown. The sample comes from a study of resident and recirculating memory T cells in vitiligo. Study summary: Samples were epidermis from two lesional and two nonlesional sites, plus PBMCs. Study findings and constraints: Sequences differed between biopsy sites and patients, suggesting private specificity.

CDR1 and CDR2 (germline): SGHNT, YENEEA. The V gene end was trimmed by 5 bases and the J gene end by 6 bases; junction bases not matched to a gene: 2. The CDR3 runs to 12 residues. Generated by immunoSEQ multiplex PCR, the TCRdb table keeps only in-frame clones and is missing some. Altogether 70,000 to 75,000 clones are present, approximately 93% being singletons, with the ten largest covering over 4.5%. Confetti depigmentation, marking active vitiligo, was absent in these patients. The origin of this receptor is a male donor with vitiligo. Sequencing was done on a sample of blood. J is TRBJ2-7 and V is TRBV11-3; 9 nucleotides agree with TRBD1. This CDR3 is CASSPTGGEQYF. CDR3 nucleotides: TGTGCCAGCAGCCCGACAGGGGGCGAGCAGTACTTC.